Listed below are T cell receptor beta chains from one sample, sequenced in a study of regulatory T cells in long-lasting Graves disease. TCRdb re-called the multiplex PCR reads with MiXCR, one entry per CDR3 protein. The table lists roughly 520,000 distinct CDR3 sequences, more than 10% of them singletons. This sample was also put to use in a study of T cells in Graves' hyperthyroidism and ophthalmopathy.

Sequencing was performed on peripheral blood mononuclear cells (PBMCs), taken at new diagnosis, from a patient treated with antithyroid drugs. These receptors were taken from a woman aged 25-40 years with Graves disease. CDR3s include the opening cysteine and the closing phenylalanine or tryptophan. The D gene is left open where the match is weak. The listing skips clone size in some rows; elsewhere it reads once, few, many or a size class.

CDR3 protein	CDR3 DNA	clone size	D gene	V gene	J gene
CASSLAKTTGELFF	TGTGCCAGCAGTTTGGCTAAGACCACCGGGGAGCTGTTTTTT	many	NA	TRBV27	TRBJ2-2
CASSHGTGANSYNEQFF	TGTGCCAGCAGCCACGGGACAGGGGCGAACTCCTACAATGAGCAGTTCTTC	once	TRBD1	TRBV11-2	TRBJ2-1
CASSLAWGPNEKLFF	TGTGCCAGCAGCTTAGCCTGGGGCCCTAATGAAAAACTGTTTTTT	NA	NA	TRBV7-2	TRBJ1-4
CASSRTRTSGTWDEQFF	TGTGCCAGCAGCCGCACCAGAACTAGCGGGACTTGGGATGAGCAGTTCTTC	many	TRBD2	TRBV11-2	TRBJ2-1
CASSFLEYGYTF	TGTGCCAGCAGTTTTCTAGAGTATGGCTACACCTTC	many	NA	TRBV28	TRBJ1-2
CATSPGLAGQETQYF	TGTGCCACCAGCCCCGGACTAGCGGGACAAGAGACCCAGTACTTC	many	TRBD2	TRBV15	TRBJ2-5
CASSFWESSGYEQYF	TGTGCCAGCAGTTTTTGGGAGAGTTCAGGCTACGAGCAGTACTTC	many	NA	TRBV28	TRBJ2-7
CAISETGGVETQYF	TGTGCCATCAGTGAGACAGGGGGCGTAGAGACCCAGTACTTC	many	TRBD1	TRBV10-3	TRBJ2-5
CASTEGTSYEQYF	TGTGCCAGCACCGAAGGGACCTCCTACGAGCAGTACTTC	many	NA	TRBV6-2/TRBV6-3	TRBJ2-7
CSARDLTGSGEQYF	TGCAGTGCTAGAGATTTGACAGGGTCTGGAGAGCAGTACTTC	many	TRBD1	TRBV20-1	TRBJ2-7
CASSQGTSGRTRRFF	TGTGCCAGCAGCCAAGGGACTAGCGGCCGAACTAGGCGGTTCTTC	few	TRBD2	TRBV3-1	TRBJ2-1
CATSEGGSTYEQYF	TGTGCCACCAGCGAGGGGGGATCTACCTACGAGCAGTACTTC	many	NA	TRBV24-1	TRBJ2-7
CASSLQDFQETQYF	TGCGCCAGCAGCCTACAGGATTTCCAAGAGACCCAGTACTTC	many	NA	TRBV4-1	TRBJ2-5
CASSYAPGGVTYNEQFF	TGTGCCAGCAGTTACGCTCCCGGAGGAGTAACCTACAATGAGCAGTTCTTC	many	NA	TRBV6-2/TRBV6-3	TRBJ2-1
CASSEWEAPAYGYTF	TGTGCCAGCAGTGAGTGGGAGGCGCCCGCTTATGGCTACACCTTC	many	NA	TRBV6-1	TRBJ1-2
CSARPSGTDTQYF	TGCAGTGCTCGGCCTAGCGGGACGGATACGCAGTATTTT	NA	TRBD2	TRBV20-1	TRBJ2-3
CASRAYRASNSPLHF	TGTGCCAGCAGAGCATACAGGGCCTCTAATTCACCCCTCCACTTT	few	NA	TRBV28	TRBJ1-6
CASSSHRGHYNSPLHF	TGTGCCAGCAGCTCCCACAGGGGGCACTATAATTCACCCCTCCACTTT	many	TRBD1	TRBV11-3	TRBJ1-6
CSASIHSPLHF	TGCAGTGCTAGTATTCACTCACCCCTCCACTTT	many	NA	TRBV20-1	TRBJ1-6
CASSLAQGTDTQYF	TGTGCCAGCAGCTTAGCGCAGGGGACAGATACGCAGTATTTT	many	NA	TRBV7-9	TRBJ2-3
CASSLGFGYYEQYF	TGTGCCAGCAGCTTAGGTTTCGGGTACTACGAGCAGTACTTC	many	NA	TRBV11-1	TRBJ2-7
CASSPQGGTGEKLFF	TGTGCCAGCAGCCCCCAGGGAGGTACGGGCGAAAAACTGTTTTTT	NA	NA	TRBV7-2	TRBJ1-4
CASSFLADTGELFF	TGTGCCAGCAGTTTTCTCGCTGACACCGGGGAGCTGTTTTTT	medium-sized	NA	TRBV6-2/TRBV6-3	TRBJ2-2